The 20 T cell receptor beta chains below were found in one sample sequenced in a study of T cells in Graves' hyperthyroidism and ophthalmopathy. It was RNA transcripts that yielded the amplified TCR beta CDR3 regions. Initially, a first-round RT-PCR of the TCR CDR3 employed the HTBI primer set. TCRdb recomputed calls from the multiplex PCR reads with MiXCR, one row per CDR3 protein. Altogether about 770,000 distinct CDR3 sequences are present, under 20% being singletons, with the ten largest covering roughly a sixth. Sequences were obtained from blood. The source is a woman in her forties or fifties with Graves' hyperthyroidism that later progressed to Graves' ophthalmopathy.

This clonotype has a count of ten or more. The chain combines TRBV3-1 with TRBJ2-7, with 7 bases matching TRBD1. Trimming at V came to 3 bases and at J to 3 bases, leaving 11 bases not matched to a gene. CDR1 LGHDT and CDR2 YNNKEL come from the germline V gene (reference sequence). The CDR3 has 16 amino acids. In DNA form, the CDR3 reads TGTGCCAGCAGCCATGAACCGACAGGGTGGGTCTACGAGCAGTACTTC. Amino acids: CASSHEPTGWVYEQYF.

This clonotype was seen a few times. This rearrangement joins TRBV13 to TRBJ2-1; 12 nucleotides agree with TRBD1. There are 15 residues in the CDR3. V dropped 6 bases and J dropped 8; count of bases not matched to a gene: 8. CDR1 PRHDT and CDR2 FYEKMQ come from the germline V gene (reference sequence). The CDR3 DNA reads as TGTGCCAGCAGTCCGGGACAGGGGGCGAGATATGAGCAGTTCTTC. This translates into CASSPGQGARYEQFF.

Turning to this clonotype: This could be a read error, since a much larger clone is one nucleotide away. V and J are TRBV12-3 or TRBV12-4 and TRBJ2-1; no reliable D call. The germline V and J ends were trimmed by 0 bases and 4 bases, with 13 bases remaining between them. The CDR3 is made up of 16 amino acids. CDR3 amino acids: CASSLAAWRSYNEQFF. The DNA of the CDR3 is TGTGCCAGCAGTTTAGCGGCGTGGAGATCTTACAATGAGCAGTTCTTC.

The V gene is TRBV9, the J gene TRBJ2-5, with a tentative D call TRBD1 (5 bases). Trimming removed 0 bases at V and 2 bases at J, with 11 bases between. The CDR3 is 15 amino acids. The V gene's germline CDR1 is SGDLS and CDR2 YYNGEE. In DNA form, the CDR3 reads TGTGCCAGCAGCGTAGGGTGGGGCGAACAAGAGACCCAGTACTTC. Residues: CASSVGWGEQETQYF.

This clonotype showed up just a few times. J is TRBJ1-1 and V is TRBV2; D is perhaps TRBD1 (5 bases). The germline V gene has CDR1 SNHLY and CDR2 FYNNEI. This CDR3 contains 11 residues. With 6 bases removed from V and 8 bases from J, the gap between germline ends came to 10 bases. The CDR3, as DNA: TGTGCCAGCAGGGGGGACCCGGAAGCTTTCTTT. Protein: CASRGDPEAFF. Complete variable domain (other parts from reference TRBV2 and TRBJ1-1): EPEVTQTPSHQVTQMGQEVILRCVPISNHLYFYWYRQILGQKVEFLVSFYNNEISEKSEIFDDQFSVERPDGSNFTLKIRSTKLEDSAMYFCASRGDPEAFFGQGTRLTVV.

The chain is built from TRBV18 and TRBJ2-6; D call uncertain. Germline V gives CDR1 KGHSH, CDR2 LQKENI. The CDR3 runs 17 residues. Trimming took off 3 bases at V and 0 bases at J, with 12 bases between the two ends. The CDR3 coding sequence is TGTGCCAGCTCACCCCTACCGAATAGCTCTGGGGCCAACGTCCTGACTTTC. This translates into CASSPLPNSSGANVLTF.

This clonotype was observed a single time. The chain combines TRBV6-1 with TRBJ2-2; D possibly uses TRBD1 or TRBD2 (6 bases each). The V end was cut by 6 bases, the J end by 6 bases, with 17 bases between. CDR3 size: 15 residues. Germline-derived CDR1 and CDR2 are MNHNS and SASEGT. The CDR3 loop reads CASSIGGIRAGELFF. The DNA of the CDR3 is TGTGCCAGCAGCATCGGGGGCATCCGGGCCGGGGAGCTGTTTTTT.

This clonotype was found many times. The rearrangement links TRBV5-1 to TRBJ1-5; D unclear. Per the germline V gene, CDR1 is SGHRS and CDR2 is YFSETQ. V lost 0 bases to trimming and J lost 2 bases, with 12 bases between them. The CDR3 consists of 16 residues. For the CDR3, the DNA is TGCGCCAGCAGCTTGGGCTTGAGGCAGGGCAATCAGCCCCAGCATTTT. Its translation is CASSLGLRQGNQPQHF.

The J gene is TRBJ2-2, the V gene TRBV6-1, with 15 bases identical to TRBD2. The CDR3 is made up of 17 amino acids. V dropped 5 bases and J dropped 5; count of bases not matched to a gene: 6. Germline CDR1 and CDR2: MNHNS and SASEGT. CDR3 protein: CASSRGTSGGSTGELFF. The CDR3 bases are TGTGCCAGCAGTCGAGGGACTAGCGGGGGGAGTACCGGGGAGCTGTTTTTT.

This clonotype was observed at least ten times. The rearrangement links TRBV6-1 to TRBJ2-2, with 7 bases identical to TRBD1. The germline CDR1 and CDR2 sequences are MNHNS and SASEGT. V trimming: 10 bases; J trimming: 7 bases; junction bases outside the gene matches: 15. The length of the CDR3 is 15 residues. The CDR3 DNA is TGTGCCACGCCCTCCCGACAGGGTGCAAGCGGGGAGCTGTTTTTT. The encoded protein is CATPSRQGASGELFF.

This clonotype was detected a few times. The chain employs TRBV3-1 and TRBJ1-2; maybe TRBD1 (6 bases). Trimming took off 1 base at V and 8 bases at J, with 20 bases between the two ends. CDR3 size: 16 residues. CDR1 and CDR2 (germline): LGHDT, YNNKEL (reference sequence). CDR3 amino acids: CASSQAASQGITGYTF. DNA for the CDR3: TGTGCCAGCAGCCAAGCTGCGAGTCAGGGGATTACGGGCTACACCTTC.

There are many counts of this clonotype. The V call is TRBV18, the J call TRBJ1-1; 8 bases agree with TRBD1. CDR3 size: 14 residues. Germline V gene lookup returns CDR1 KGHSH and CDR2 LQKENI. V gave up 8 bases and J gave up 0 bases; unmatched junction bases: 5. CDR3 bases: TGTGCCAGCACCACGGACAGGGTGAACACTGAAGCTTTCTTT. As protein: CASTTDRVNTEAFF.

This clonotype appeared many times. The CDR3 DNA sequence: TGTGCCAGCAGCCAGGAACCGGGGGTCGGGCCCCAGCATTTT. Protein sequence: CASSQEPGVGPQHF. This chain uses TRBV3-1 with TRBJ1-5; D may be TRBD1 (5 bases). The CDR3 consists of 14 residues. Trimming took off 3 bases at V and 9 bases at J, with 15 bases between the two ends. Per the germline V gene, CDR1 is LGHDT and CDR2 is YNNKEL (reference sequence).

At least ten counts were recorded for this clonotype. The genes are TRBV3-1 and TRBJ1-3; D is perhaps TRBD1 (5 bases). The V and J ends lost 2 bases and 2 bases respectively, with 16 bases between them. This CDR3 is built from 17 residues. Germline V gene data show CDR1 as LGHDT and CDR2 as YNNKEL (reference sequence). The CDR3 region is CASSQQSLRQTGNTIYF. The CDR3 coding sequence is TGTGCCAGCAGCCAACAAAGCCTCCGACAGACTGGAAACACCATATATTTT.

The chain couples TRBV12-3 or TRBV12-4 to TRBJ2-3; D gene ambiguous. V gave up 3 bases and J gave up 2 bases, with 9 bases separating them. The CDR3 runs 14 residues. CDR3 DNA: TGTGCCAGCAGTTTTTATAGGAACACAGATACGCAGTATTTT. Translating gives CASSFYRNTDTQYF.

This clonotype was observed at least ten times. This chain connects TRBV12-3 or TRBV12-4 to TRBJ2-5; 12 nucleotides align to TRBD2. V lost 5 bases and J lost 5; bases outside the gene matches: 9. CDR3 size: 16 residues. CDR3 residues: CASSPSSGGAGETQYF. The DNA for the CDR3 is TGTGCCAGCAGTCCCTCTAGCGGGGGGGCCGGGGAGACCCAGTACTTC.

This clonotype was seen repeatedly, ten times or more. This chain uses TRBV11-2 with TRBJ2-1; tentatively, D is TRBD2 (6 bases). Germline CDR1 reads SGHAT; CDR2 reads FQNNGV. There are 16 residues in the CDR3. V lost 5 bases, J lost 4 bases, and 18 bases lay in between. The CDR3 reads CASSVHLGGSYNEQFF. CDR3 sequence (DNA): TGTGCCAGCAGCGTCCATCTCGGGGGTAGTTACAATGAGCAGTTCTTC. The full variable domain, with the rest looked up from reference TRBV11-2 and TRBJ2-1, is EAGVAQSPRYKIIEKRQSVAFWCNPISGHATLYWYQQILGQGPKLLIQFQNNGVVDDSQLPKDRFSAERLKGVDSTLKIQPAKLEDSAVYLCASSVHLGGSYNEQFFGPGTRLTVL.

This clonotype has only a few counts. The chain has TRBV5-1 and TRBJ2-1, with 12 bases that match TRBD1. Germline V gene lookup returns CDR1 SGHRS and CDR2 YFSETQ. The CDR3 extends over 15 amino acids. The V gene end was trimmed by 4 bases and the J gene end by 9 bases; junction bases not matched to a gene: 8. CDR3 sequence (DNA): TGCGCCAGCAGCCTCCGGGACAGGGGGCAGGGTGAGCAGTTCTTC. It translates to CASSLRDRGQGEQFF.

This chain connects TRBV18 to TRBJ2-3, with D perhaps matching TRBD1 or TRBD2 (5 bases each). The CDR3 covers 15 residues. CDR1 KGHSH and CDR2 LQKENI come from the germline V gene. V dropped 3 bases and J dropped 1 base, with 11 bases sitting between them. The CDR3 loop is CASSPFGTRTDTQYF. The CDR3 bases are TGTGCCAGCTCACCGTTTGGGACCCGCACAGATACGCAGTATTTT.

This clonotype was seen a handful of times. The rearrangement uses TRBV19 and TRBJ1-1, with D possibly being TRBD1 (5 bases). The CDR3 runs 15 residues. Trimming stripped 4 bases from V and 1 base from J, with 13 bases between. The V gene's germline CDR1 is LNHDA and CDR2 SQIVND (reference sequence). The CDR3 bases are TGTGCCAGTAGTAGCCAGGGCATTGCGAACACTGAAGCTTTCTTT. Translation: CASSSQGIANTEAFF.